The clone carrying this TCR beta chain turned up a few times. The antigen remains unidentified. The sample originates from a study of blood T cells in healthy people across ages. Study in general: Capture by template switching was about one barcoded beta molecule per two T cells. Overall study results and limits: Expanded clonotype shifts may have been confounded, as the donors had an unknown CMV status. Without sorted subsets, naive and antigen-experienced compartments could not be conclusively compared.

Primers used in a second PCR of roughly 6 to 11 cycles were a sample-barcoded 5' primer and a J-beta primer mix. One entry per CDR3 protein results from TCRdb running MiXCR on the 5' RACE reads. The sample contains fewer than 800,000 distinct CDR3 sequences, roughly 32% of which appear only once. CDR1 and CDR2 (germline): MNHNS, SASEGT. The length of the CDR3 is 15 residues. J was trimmed by 4 bases and V by 6 bases; bases with no gene match: 6. The sample consisted of blood. The TCR comes from a woman older than 75 in good health. The J gene is TRBJ1-5, the V gene TRBV6-1; 10 bases align to TRBD1. Written as DNA, the CDR3 is TGTGCCAGCAGGACGACAGGGGGCGAGAATCAGCCCCAGCATTTT. Translated, it gives CASRTTGGENQPQHF.